This T cell receptor beta chain was identified in a study of blood T cell repertoires in COVID-19 (dated by TCRdb to between 2020 and 2021). Turning to the overall study: Samples from collaborators originated in the United States, Italy and Spain and spanned both the acute and convalescent phases of COVID-19. The repertoires were made available in a free public database intended to serve as a resource for research on the immune response to SARS-CoV-2. HLA class I and class II types, where available, came from metadata supplied by the sample provider rather than from assay-based typing. Deeply sampled blood TCRbeta repertoires from subjects exposed to, actively infected with, or recovered from COVID-19 were included in the dataset. The material from the prospective study consisted of cDNA or gDNA derived from T cells, B-cell-depleted T cells, or PBMCs. The sample metadata nearly always contained a de-identified subject ID, COVID-19 status, age in years and sex. The samples were drawn from the first 160 participants of the ongoing ImmuneRACE study and from roughly 1,300 subjects provided by 6 global collaborators. What the study reported, not specific to this receptor: The amount of clinical and demographic metadata varied by source and participant and was provided uncurated.

TCRbeta CDR3 regions were amplified from genomic DNA using the immunoSEQ Assay, a bias-controlled multiplex PCR. The published analysis was carried out like this. Within the assay, amplification of reference gene primers was used to estimate how many nucleated cells each sample contained. Sequence reads were collapsed and filtered to measure the absolute abundance of every unique TCRbeta CDR3 rearrangement. Productive Simpson clonality was computed per sample as the square root of Simpson's diversity index over productive rearrangements. Entries here come from immuneACCESS through TCRdb and include only in-frame sequences with V and J called. Some clones fail to appear in such tables; in the studies checked, an unresolved V gene covers under half of the shortfall, and the cause of the remainder is unknown. That table is the source of V, J and clone size, and D and trimming were worked out from the DNA. The sample table holds approximately 200,000 clones, of which around 82% were seen once. Approximately 7.6% of the sample goes to the ten largest clones.

In the prospective study, participants were roughly 18 to 100 years old, resided in 24 geographic areas of the United States, and were enrolled through a virtual design. In the prospective study, cohorts were assigned on the basis of participant-reported clinical history obtained from a screening survey and a study questionnaire. Recovered participants in ImmuneRACE Cohort 3 were defined as having two consecutive negative NP/OP PCR tests, clearance from a healthcare professional, or resolution of symptoms. Mobile phlebotomists in the prospective study collected whole blood, serum and a nasopharyngeal or oropharyngeal swab from every participant. Participants in the prospective study had the option to provide additional blood draws and questionnaires over an approximately two-month period. Prospective study blood samples were shipped either frozen or at room temperature before DNA extraction. Points on this clone: Its target antigen remains unknown. Base qualities are not at hand, and no much larger clone is one base apart.

Trimmed from V: 4 bases; trimmed from J: 5 bases; junction bases lacking a gene match: 4. Reading the germline V gene (reference sequence) gives CDR1 LNHDA and CDR2 SQIVND. The CDR3 runs 13 amino acids, cysteine and phenylalanine included. Of all the DNA, just the CDR3 is kept, 39 bases in frame from base 1. The sequenced sample consisted of PBMCs or T cells enriched from blood (not recorded which). The chain is encoded by TRBV19 joined to TRBJ1-1, and 7 bases in between align with TRBD1. This TCR came from a man aged 40-55 years who had recovered from COVID-19. The bases are TGTGCCAGTAGTAGAACAGGGGCGACTGAAGCTTTCTTT. This is translated as CASSRTGATEAFF. The entire variable domain, with the stretches around the CDR3 drawn from the reference TRBV19 and TRBJ1-1 proteins, is DGGITQSPKYLFRKEGQNVTLSCEQNLNHDAMYWYRQDPGQGLRLIYYSQIVNDFQKGDIAEGYSVSREKKESFPLTVTSAQKNPTAFYLCASSRTGATEAFFGQGTRLTVV.